A selection of T cell receptor beta chains follows, all from one sample in a study of spatial heterogeneity in lung cancer. In TCRdb, the 5' RACE reads were re-called with MiXCR into one record per CDR3 protein. Counted here are around 63,000 distinct CDR3 sequences, about 8% occurring once; the ten biggest clones make up roughly 16%. Sequenced here: PBMCs, sampled at surgery. The receptors were gathered from a female donor with early-stage non-small cell lung cancer. The CDR3 runs from the conserved cysteine through the conserved F or W. D genes are given only for firm matches. Not all rows give a size; the values are once, few, many and, for expanded clones, a class.

size	V	J	D	DNA	CDR3
few	TRBV20-1	TRBJ1-2	.	TGCAGTGCTCTAGCCCGGCGGGATGGCTACACCTTC	CSALARRDGYTF
many	TRBV5-1	TRBJ2-1	TRBD2	TGCGCCAGCAGCCAGACAGGCGGGGGGCCCCACGGTGAGCAGTTCTTC	CASSQTGGGPHGEQFF
few	TRBV29-1	TRBJ1-5	.	TGCAGCGCCAGGGCAAGCAATCAGCCCCAGCATTTT	CSARASNQPQHF
many	TRBV10-3	TRBJ2-3	TRBD2	TGTGCCATCAGTGAGTCGGCGGGAGGGCCTACGACGCAGTATTTT	CAISESAGGPTTQYF
few	TRBV20-1	TRBJ2-3	.	TGCAGTGCTAGTCTCCCCCCCAGCACAGATACGCAGTATTTT	CSASLPPSTDTQYF
many	TRBV7-2	TRBJ2-1	TRBD2	TGTGCCAGCAGCTTAGACGGGGGGGCCGGTGAGCAGTTCTTC	CASSLDGGAGEQFF
.	TRBV6-5	TRBJ2-7	TRBD1	TGTGCCAGCAGTTTACGGCCGGGACAGGGCACTTACGAGCAGTACTTC	CASSLRPGQGTYEQYF
many	TRBV28	TRBJ2-1	.	TGTGCCAGCAGTTTATTCCAGACCTCCTACAATGAGCAGTTCTTC	CASSLFQTSYNEQFF
many	TRBV29-1	TRBJ2-3	.	TGCAGCGTTGAACCCCCTCTCCGTCACGCAGATACGCAGTATTTT	CSVEPPLRHADTQYF
few	TRBV19	TRBJ2-7	.	TGTGCCAGTAGTATAAGTGGGCAGGGGGGAAACGAGCAGTACTTC	CASSISGQGGNEQYF
few	TRBV6-5	TRBJ2-3	TRBD2	TGTGCCAGCAGTTACTCAATAGCGGGAACAAGCACAGATACGCAGTATTTT	CASSYSIAGTSTDTQYF
.	TRBV7-9	TRBJ1-3	.	TGTGCCAGCAGCTTGGCGGGGACTGGAAACACCATATATTTT	CASSLAGTGNTIYF
.	TRBV29-1	TRBJ1-2	.	TGCAGCGTTGAAGATACAGGAGGAGGTGGCTACACCTTC	CSVEDTGGGGYTF
.	TRBV5-1	TRBJ1-6	TRBD1	TGCGCCAGCAGCTCGGGACAGGGGTCCAATTCACCCCTCCACTTT	CASSSGQGSNSPLHF
few	TRBV20-1	TRBJ2-1	TRBD2	TGCAGTGCCCCCGCGGGGCTAGCGGGGAGCTCCTACAATGAGCAGTTCTTC	CSAPAGLAGSSYNEQFF
few	TRBV11-2	TRBJ2-1	.	TGTGCCAGCAGCTTAGATCAGAAGGGACCCAGCTCCTACAATGAGCAGTTCTTC	CASSLDQKGPSSYNEQFF
.	TRBV20-1	TRBJ1-1	TRBD1	TGCAGTGCTAACGGGGACAGGGGCTTGAACACTGAAGCTTTCTTT	CSANGDRGLNTEAFF
.	TRBV7-6	TRBJ2-2	TRBD2	TGTGCCAGCAGGGGACTAGCGGGGCTCGGCACCGGGGAGCTGTTTTTT	CASRGLAGLGTGELFF
few	TRBV9	TRBJ1-6	.	TGTGCCAGCAGCGTAAGGTCCGACAGGTTTGGGCCCCTCCACTTT	CASSVRSDRFGPLHF
many	TRBV27	TRBJ1-1	.	TGTGCCACCATGACAGTCAACACTGAAGCTTTCTTT	CATMTVNTEAFF
few	TRBV3-1	TRBJ2-1	.	TGTGCCAGCAGCCAATTTTGGGGGAACAATGAGCAGTTCTTC	CASSQFWGNNEQFF
many	TRBV28	TRBJ1-3	.	TGTGCCAGCAATCCAGGGTCAGCTGGAAACACCATATATTTT	CASNPGSAGNTIYF
.	TRBV29-1	TRBJ2-3	TRBD1	TGCAGCGCCGGGGCGACAGGGACGCAGTATTTT	CSAGATGTQYF
many	TRBV6-1	TRBJ1-1	.	TGTGCCAGCAGTGAAGCCTCGGACTGGGCTGAAGCTTTCTTT	CASSEASDWAEAFF
many	TRBV20-1	TRBJ1-1	.	TGCAGTGCTGCCCGGGCGGTCAGGGAGGACACTGAAGCTTTCTTT	CSAARAVREDTEAFF
many	TRBV12-3/TRBV12-4	TRBJ2-7	.	TGTGCCAGCAGTTCCTACGAGCAGTACTTC	CASSSYEQYF
.	TRBV7-8	TRBJ2-7	TRBD1	TGTGCCAGCAGTCCCTGGACAGGGGATAACTACGAGCAGTACTTC	CASSPWTGDNYEQYF